This T cell receptor (beta chain) was captured by sequencing in a study of identical twins. This clonotype was seen a handful of times. From the 5' RACE reads, TCRdb called clonotypes with MiXCR, one entry per CDR3 protein. This sample yields around 300,000 distinct CDR3 sequences, of which about 8.9% are seen a single time; around 2.1% belongs to the top ten. The V and J ends lost 6 bases and 4 bases respectively, with 9 bases between them. Germline CDR1 MDHEN, CDR2 SYDVKM. This CDR3 has 12 residues. These data also featured in a second study, about yellow fever vaccine responses in identical twins.

The receptor comes from a woman between 18 and 29 years old in good health. The V gene is TRBV28, the J gene TRBJ1-2; no clear D. Sequenced sample: memory (CD45RO+) T cells sorted from blood. The CDR3 region is CASSGRSYGYTF. The DNA of the CDR3 is TGTGCCAGCAGCGGGCGGAGCTATGGCTACACCTTC.